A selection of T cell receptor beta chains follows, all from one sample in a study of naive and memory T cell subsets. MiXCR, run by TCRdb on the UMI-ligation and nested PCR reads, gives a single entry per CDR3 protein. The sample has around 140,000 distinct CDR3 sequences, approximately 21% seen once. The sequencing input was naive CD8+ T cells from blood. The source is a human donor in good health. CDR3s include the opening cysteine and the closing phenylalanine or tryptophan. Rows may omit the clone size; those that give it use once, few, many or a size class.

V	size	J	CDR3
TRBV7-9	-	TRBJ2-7	CASSPTPSEAYEQYF
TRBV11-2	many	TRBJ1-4	CASSSGAGTGLFGEKLFF
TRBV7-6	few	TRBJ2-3	CASSSVQGRADTQYF
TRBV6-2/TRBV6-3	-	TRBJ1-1	CASSYAGQGEMRTEAFF
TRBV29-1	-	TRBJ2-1	CSVEKASWTSGRYNEQFF
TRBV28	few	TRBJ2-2	CASSPGANTGELFF
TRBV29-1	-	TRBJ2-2	CSAFSGRSVTGELFF
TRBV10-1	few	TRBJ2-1	CASSGNDNEQFF
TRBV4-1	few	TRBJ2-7	CASSQDKQETYEQYF
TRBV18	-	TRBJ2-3	CASSPFGAGAVVATDTQYF
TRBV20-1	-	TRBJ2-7	CSASKIAGSYEQYF
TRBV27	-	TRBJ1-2	CASSRTGQGESDGYTF
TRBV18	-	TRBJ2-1	CASSPGLAGGNEQFF
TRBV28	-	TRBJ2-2	CASSLILRQGSGELFF
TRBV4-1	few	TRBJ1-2	CASSHIRGENYGYTF
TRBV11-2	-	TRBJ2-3	CASSPYTTDTQYF
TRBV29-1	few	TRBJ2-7	CSVVMRNYEQYF
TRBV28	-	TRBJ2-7	CASSIRPGQGGYEQYF
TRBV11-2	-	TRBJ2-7	CASLGESYEQYF
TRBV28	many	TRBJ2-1	CASSLWGNEQFF
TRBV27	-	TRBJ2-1	CASRTSGSFLVDNEQFF
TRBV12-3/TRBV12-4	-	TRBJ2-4	CASSSWGQDIQYF
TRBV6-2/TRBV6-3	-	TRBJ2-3	CASGILAADTQYF
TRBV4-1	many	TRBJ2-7	CASSQDHMKSYEQYF
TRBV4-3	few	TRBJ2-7	CASSQVGLAGGEQYF
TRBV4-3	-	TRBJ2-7	CASSADGEDYEQYF
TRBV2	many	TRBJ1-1	CASLGNTEAFF
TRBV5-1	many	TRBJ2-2	CASRPGVDTGELFF
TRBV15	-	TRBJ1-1	CATSRDSRGGTEAFF
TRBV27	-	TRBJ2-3	CASSLSTPGQPDTQYF
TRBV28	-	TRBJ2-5	CASSFVSGGPQETQYF
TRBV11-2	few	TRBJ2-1	CASRLTAGGVWEQFF
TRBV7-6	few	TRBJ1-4	CASSQTPAPRPTNEKLFF
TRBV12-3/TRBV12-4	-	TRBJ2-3	CASTRLASTDTQYF
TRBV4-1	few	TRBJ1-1	CASSHLTGDTEAFF
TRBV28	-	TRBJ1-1	CASSIPPANTEAFF
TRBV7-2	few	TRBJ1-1	CASSLEDRMNTEAFF
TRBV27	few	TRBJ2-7	CASSFLAGADEQYF
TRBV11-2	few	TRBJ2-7	CASSLVKGGSGSSYEQYF
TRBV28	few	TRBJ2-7	CASSFRDTYEQYF